Below are 31 T cell receptor beta chains sequenced from a single sample in a study of OX40 agonist ivuxolimab in advanced cancers. Clones were read by immunoSEQ multiplex PCR, and TCRdb kept only the in-frame ones, dropping some. The sample consists of some 70,000 clones, more than 85% of them appearing once. The specimen comprised CD4+ or CD8+ T cells sorted from blood, sampled in a trial of the OX40 agonist ivuxolimab. Receptors originate from an adult with an advanced solid tumor such as melanoma, head and neck, liver or kidney cancer.

The chain carries TRBV7-8 and TRBJ1-4, with D possibly TRBD1 on 6 matching bases. V lost 1 base to trimming and J lost 0 bases, with 15 bases between them. The CDR3 sequence is 18 residues long. CDR1 SGHVS and CDR2 FQNEAQ come from the germline V gene. The CDR3 protein is CASSLVTGRLATNEKLFF. The CDR3 coding sequence is TGTGCCAGCAGCTTAGTTACAGGGCGCCTTGCAACTAATGAAAAACTGTTTTTT. The variable domain in full, with the rest retrieved from reference TRBV7-8 and TRBJ1-4, is GAGVSQSPRYKVAKRGQDVALRCDPISGHVSLFWYQQALGQGPEFLTYFQNEAQLDKSGLPSDRFFAERPEGSVSTLKIQRTQQEDSAVYLCASSLVTGRLATNEKLFFGSGTQLSVL.

This clone was seen once. The chain combines TRBV9 with TRBJ1-1; D is possibly TRBD1 (5 bases). V lost 4 bases to trimming and J lost 5 bases, with 18 bases between them. This CDR3 comprises 15 residues. The germline V gene encodes CDR1 SGDLS and CDR2 YYNGEE. CDR3 loop: CASSPQQASRTEAFF. The CDR3 DNA reads TGTGCCAGCAGCCCCCAACAGGCGAGTCGAACTGAAGCTTTCTTT.

Only one count was recorded for this clone. This chain connects TRBV5-1 to TRBJ2-7; 9 bases line up with TRBD2. Germline assignment: CDR1 SGHRS and CDR2 YFSETQ. The CDR3 has 15 amino acids. The ends lost 4 bases at V and 2 bases at J; junction bases unmatched: 7. The CDR3 coding sequence is TGCGCCAGCAGCACCGGACTAGCGACCACCTACGAGCAGTACTTC. Protein product: CASSTGLATTYEQYF.

The chain recombines TRBV6-1 with TRBJ2-5; a weak D match, TRBD2 (6 bases). CDR3 length: 16 residues. In germline, CDR1 is MNHNS, CDR2 SASEGT. The V gene lost 4 bases and the J gene lost 4 bases, with 19 bases spanning the gap. CDR3 amino acids: CASSAAFGRGGETQYF. Here the CDR3 DNA reads TGTGCCAGCAGTGCGGCGTTCGGGCGGGGAGGAGAGACCCAGTACTTC.

The chain combines TRBV2 with TRBJ2-7, with 13 bases fitting TRBD2. The ends lost 6 bases at V and 2 bases at J; junction bases unmatched: 1. The CDR3 is 14 residues long. The germline CDR1 and CDR2 sequences are SNHLY and FYNNEI. The CDR3 protein is CASRGLAGPYEQYF. The CDR3 DNA reads TGTGCCAGCAGGGGACTAGCGGGGCCCTACGAGCAGTACTTC.

The J gene is TRBJ1-5, the V gene TRBV19, with a weak D call TRBD1 (5 bases). V dropped 6 bases and J dropped 0 bases, with 12 bases sitting between them. The germline gives CDR1 LNHDA, CDR2 SQIVND (reference sequence). This CDR3 is built from 15 residues. Written as DNA, the CDR3 is TGTGCCAGTAGAGACAGACACTATAGCAATCAGCCCCAGCATTTT. Translated, it gives CASRDRHYSNQPQHF.

This sequence joins TRBV10-1 and TRBJ2-2; D not certain. V gave up 3 bases and J gave up 0 bases, with 5 bases separating them. The length of the CDR3 is 14 residues. Germline V gene lookup returns CDR1 WNHNN and CDR2 SYGVQD (reference sequence). CDR3 DNA: TGCGCCAGCAGTGAAAGGACGAACACCGGGGAGCTGTTTTTT. Amino acid sequence: CASSERTNTGELFF.

The chain recombines TRBV6-5 with TRBJ2-5; D gene uncertain. Looked up from germline, CDR1 is MNHEY and CDR2 is SVGAGI. The CDR3 runs 15 residues. The germline V and J ends were trimmed by 0 bases and 1 base, with 9 bases remaining between them. CDR3 protein: CASSYSGRSQETQYF. The DNA of the CDR3 is TGTGCCAGCAGTTACTCGGGTCGGAGCCAAGAGACCCAGTACTTC.

The chain is built from TRBV9 and TRBJ1-2; D is possibly TRBD1 (5 bases). Trimming pared 0 bases from V and 4 bases from J, leaving 7 bases between. The CDR3 loop spans 13 amino acids. Germline V gene data show CDR1 as SGDLS and CDR2 as YYNGEE. This CDR3 reads CASSVAGIYGYTF. CDR3 coding DNA: TGTGCCAGCAGCGTAGCAGGGATCTATGGCTACACCTTC. The whole variable domain, remainder taken from reference TRBV9 and TRBJ1-2, is DSGVTQTPKHLITATGQRVTLRCSPRSGDLSVYWYQQSLDQGLQFLIQYYNGEERAKGNILERFSAQQFPDLHSELNLSSLELGDSALYFCASSVAGIYGYTFGSGTRLTVV.

J is TRBJ2-1 and V is TRBV6-5; D is undetermined. V lost 6 bases and J lost 6, with 12 bases in between. The CDR3 covers 13 residues. Germline V gene lookup returns CDR1 MNHEY and CDR2 SVGAGI. The CDR3 DNA sequence: TGTGCCAGCAGGCCCCCGAACGCCAATGAGCAGTTCTTC. Its protein is CASRPPNANEQFF.

Written as DNA, the CDR3 is TGCGCCAGCAGAGACCCAGGATATGGCTACACCTTC. Amino acid sequence: CASRDPGYGYTF. The V and J genes are TRBV5-1 and TRBJ1-2; D remains ambiguous. The germline V gene has CDR1 SGHRS and CDR2 YFSETQ. This CDR3 has 12 amino acids. The germline V and J ends were trimmed by 5 bases and 5 bases, with 10 bases remaining between them.

The V and J genes are TRBV27 and TRBJ2-7; a weak D match, TRBD1 (5 bases). Trimming removed 7 bases from V and 11 bases from J, with 21 bases in between. The CDR3 has 13 residues. Germline loops: CDR1 MNHEY, CDR2 SMNVEV (reference sequence). CDR3 DNA: TGTGCCAGCACCCTAGACAGAGGAGCGAGAGAGTACTTC. It yields the protein CASTLDRGAREYF.

The V call is TRBV6-5, the J call TRBJ2-7, with 7 bases lining up with TRBD1. The CDR3 totals 14 residues. With 6 bases clipped from V and 5 bases from J, the junction kept 10 bases outside the gene matches. Germline assignment: CDR1 MNHEY and CDR2 SVGAGI. The CDR3 nucleotides read TGTGCCAGCAGGCGGACAGGACGCCTCCACGAGCAGTACTTC. Translation: CASRRTGRLHEQYF.

The CDR3 region has the DNA TGTGCCAGCAGCGTCCTTCGGGCAGGGACCGGTGAAGCTTTCTTT. Translated, it gives CASSVLRAGTGEAFF. The chain carries TRBV9 and TRBJ1-1, with D perhaps matching TRBD1 (5 bases). Trimming removed 2 bases from V and 7 bases from J, with 18 bases in between. Germline CDR1 is SGDLS and CDR2 is YYNGEE. This CDR3 is built from 15 residues.

This rearrangement joins TRBV19 to TRBJ1-5; D is unresolved. The length of the CDR3 is 14 residues. Germline CDR1 LNHDA, CDR2 SQIVND (reference sequence). Trimming left V 4 bases short and J 0 bases short, with 7 bases between. Here the CDR3 DNA reads TGTGCCAGTAGTAGCCAGAATAGCAATCAGCCCCAGCATTTT. It encodes CASSSQNSNQPQHF.

This sequence joins TRBV5-1 and TRBJ1-1; unclear D gene. The CDR3 has 15 amino acids. V dropped 4 bases and J dropped 3 bases, with 16 bases sitting between them. CDR1 SGHRS and CDR2 YFSETQ come from the germline V gene. The CDR3 bases are TGCGCCAGCAGCGTCACGAGCGGGGATGACACTGAAGCTTTCTTT. As protein: CASSVTSGDDTEAFF.

This rearrangement joins TRBV28 to TRBJ2-5; TRBD1 might be the D (5 bases). V was clipped by 5 bases and J by 1 base, with 5 bases between them. Germline CDR1 and CDR2: MDHEN and SYDVKM. The CDR3 totals 12 residues. CDR3 DNA sequence: TGTGCCAGCAGTCAGGGCCAAGAGACCCAGTACTTC. Translated: CASSQGQETQYF.

The chain employs TRBV11-1 and TRBJ2-2; a weak D match, TRBD2 (5 bases). CDR1 and CDR2 from the germline V gene are SGHAT and FQDESV (reference sequence). This CDR3 has 17 amino acids. The V end lost 5 bases, the J end lost 6 bases, and 22 bases lay between the germline ends. CDR3 residues: CASSTVGRAQYAGELFF. DNA for the CDR3: TGTGCCAGCAGCACCGTGGGGAGAGCCCAGTACGCCGGGGAGCTGTTTTTT.

The J gene is TRBJ2-1, the V gene TRBV7-9, with 12 bases fitting TRBD2. This CDR3 has 17 amino acids. Per germline, CDR1 SEHNR and CDR2 FQNEAQ (reference sequence). V lost 4 bases and J lost 1; bases outside the gene matches: 5. CDR3 in DNA: TGTGCCAGCAGCTGGATGACTAGCGGGAGTTCCTACAATGAGCAGTTCTTC. This codes for CASSWMTSGSSYNEQFF.

This chain joins TRBV6-1 and TRBJ2-5; perhaps TRBD2 as D (6 bases). The CDR3 length is 13 residues. Germline CDR1 is MNHNS and CDR2 is SASEGT. V lost 2 bases and J lost 7, with 11 bases in between. CDR3 residues: CASSEFGGGTQYF. The CDR3 bases are TGTGCCAGCAGTGAATTCGGGGGAGGGACCCAGTACTTC.

The chain is built from TRBV2 and TRBJ2-3; 9 bases match TRBD2. Germline CDR1 SNHLY, CDR2 FYNNEI. Trimming took 7 bases from V and 2 from J; bases not matched to a gene: 7. The CDR3 is 15 amino acids. CDR3 amino acids: CASTASGINTDTQYF. In nucleotides, the CDR3 is TGTGCCAGCACGGCTAGCGGGATAAACACAGATACGCAGTATTTT.

This clone has more than one count but fewer than ten. The V call is TRBV6-1, the J call TRBJ1-6; 9 nucleotides align to TRBD1. The CDR3 totals 14 residues. Germline V CDR1 and CDR2: MNHNS, SASEGT. Losses at the gene ends were 5 bases for V and 7 bases for J; bases not matched to a gene: 3. CDR3 in amino acids: CASSWTGDNSPLHF. CDR3 coding DNA: TGTGCCAGCAGTTGGACAGGGGACAATTCACCCCTCCACTTT.

This chain joins TRBV18 and TRBJ2-5; D is unclear. The V and J ends lost 4 bases and 1 base respectively, with 10 bases between them. Germline lookup yields CDR1 KGHSH and CDR2 LQKENI. The CDR3 loop spans 14 amino acids. Here the CDR3 DNA reads TGTGCCAGCTCACAGGCCAGCCTCCAAGAGACCCAGTACTTC. It is translated as CASSQASLQETQYF.

With regard to this clone: Its ends do not fully match the called genes, so a read error is possible. This chain joins TRBV13 and TRBJ2-3; 7 bases line up with TRBD1. This CDR3 is built from 15 residues. Germline CDR1 is PRHDT and CDR2 is FYEKMQ (reference sequence). The CDR3 protein is CTSSPNRGSADTQYF. For the CDR3, the DNA is TGTACCAGCAGTCCCAACAGGGGCAGCGCAGATACGCAGTATTTT.

In nucleotides, the CDR3 is TGTGCCAGCAGCATACCGGGACTAGGGAACACCGGGGAGCTGTTTTTT. The encoded protein is CASSIPGLGNTGELFF. The chain carries TRBV7-9 and TRBJ2-2; TRBD2 matches 8 bases. Germline values: CDR1 SEHNR, CDR2 FQNEAQ (reference sequence). The CDR3 runs 16 residues. V lost 5 bases to trimming and J lost 1 base; unmatched junction nucleotides: 6.

V is TRBV5-4 and J is TRBJ2-4; 7 nucleotides agree with TRBD2. Trimming at V came to 4 bases and at J to 6 bases, leaving 4 bases not matched to a gene. The CDR3 is made up of 13 amino acids. CDR1 and CDR2 from the germline V gene are SGHNT and YYREEE (reference sequence). The CDR3 loop reads CASSTGLVNIQYF. The CDR3 DNA follows: TGTGCCAGCAGCACCGGACTAGTAAACATTCAGTACTTC.

J is TRBJ2-5 and V is TRBV5-1; 11 nucleotides agree with TRBD2. CDR1 is SGHRS and CDR2 is YFSETQ in the germline V gene. The CDR3 contains 17 residues. Losses at the gene ends were 9 bases for V and 0 bases for J; bases not matched to a gene: 13. CDR3: CATRTSGLAGYQETQYF. In DNA form, the CDR3 reads TGCGCCACCAGAACTTCCGGACTAGCGGGTTACCAAGAGACCCAGTACTTC.

V is TRBV5-1 and J is TRBJ2-1, with 11 bases identical to TRBD2. CDR3 size: 17 residues. V shed 4 bases and J 12 bases; nucleotides not matched to a gene: 18. Germline CDR1 and CDR2: SGHRS and YFSETQ. This CDR3 is CASSPGTSGSLGTGQFF. In nucleotides, the CDR3 is TGCGCCAGCAGCCCCGGGACTAGCGGTTCCCTGGGGACAGGGCAGTTCTTC.

This chain links TRBV11-3 with TRBJ2-3; unclear D gene. This CDR3 spans 14 amino acids. From germline, CDR1 is SGHNT and CDR2 YENEEA. Deletions cut 0 bases from V and 2 bases from J, with 6 bases between. The CDR3 bases are TGTGCCAGCAGCTTAGAGGGGTTCACAGATACGCAGTATTTT. It encodes CASSLEGFTDTQYF.

This chain uses TRBV19 with TRBJ1-3; 7 bases line up with TRBD1. CDR3 size: 15 residues. The trim removed 5 bases at V and 3 bases at J, leaving 7 bases unmatched. Germline CDR1 LNHDA, CDR2 SQIVND (reference sequence). The CDR3 protein is CASSRGDSFGNTIYF. Written as DNA, the CDR3 is TGTGCCAGTAGTCGCGGGGACAGTTTTGGAAACACCATATATTTT.

The genes are TRBV5-1 and TRBJ2-4; perhaps TRBD1 as D (5 bases). This CDR3 is built from 14 residues. From germline, CDR1 is SGHRS and CDR2 YFSETQ. V lost 4 bases and J lost 2, with 10 bases in between. The CDR3 DNA sequence: TGCGCCAGCAGCGATACAGGCCCCAAAAACATTCAGTACTTC. Its translation: CASSDTGPKNIQYF.